The clone carrying this TCR beta chain was seen repeatedly, ten times or more. Its ends do not fully match the called genes, so a read error is possible. The CDR3 end lies 3 residues beyond the end of the read and is filled in from the germline J gene. Generated by immunoSEQ multiplex PCR, the TCRdb table keeps only in-frame clones and is missing some. Observed in the sample are tens of thousands of clones, none of them singletons. The data stem from a study of T cell clonality in common variable immunodeficiency. CDR1 and CDR2 (germline): SGHDT, YYEEEE. The length of the CDR3 is 11 residues. V gene TRBV5-6 combines with J gene TRBJ2-1; D ambiguous. This receptor was taken from a person aged 18 to 70 in good health. What was sequenced was peripheral blood mononuclear cells. CDR3 bases read: TGTGCCAGCAGCACCTACAGTGAG. Translation: CASSTYSE. In full, the CDR3 is CASSTYSEQFF.